This T cell receptor beta chain is from a study of blood T cell repertoires in COVID-19. The cohort comprised adults aged roughly 18 to 95 years residing in under 30 US areas. CDR1 and CDR2 (germline): ENHRY, SYGVKD. The CDR3 contains 15 residues. The trim removed 6 bases at V and 9 bases at J, leaving 14 bases unmatched. Authors' data handling: Amplified reference gene primers provided the basis for estimating nucleated cell counts. The data were produced by immunoSEQ multiplex PCR, yet TCRdb's version contains in-frame clones alone and is incomplete. V, J and clone size reflect that table, while D and trimming were determined from the DNA. The profile shows a few hundred thousand clones, around nine tenths of them singletons.

The receptor was isolated from a woman aged 40 to 50 who had been exposed to COVID-19. This sequence joins TRBV10-3 and TRBJ2-1; 7 bases are shared with TRBD1. Sequencing was done on a sample of PBMCs or T cells enriched from blood (not recorded which). CDR3 amino acids: CAIRVGFRGSGEQFF. CDR3 DNA sequence: TGTGCCATCAGGGTTGGTTTCAGGGGGTCTGGTGAGCAGTTCTTC.